This T cell receptor beta chain was documented in a study of cytomegalovirus exposure and HLA in healthy donors. The length of the CDR3 is 16 residues. Germline V gene data show CDR1 as MNHNS and CDR2 as SASEGT. V was cut by 4 bases and J by 2 bases, with 16 bases left in between. The repertoire was sequenced with immunoSEQ multiplex PCR; TCRdb's copy has only in-frame clones and lacks some. The sample records 190,000 or so clones, 84% being singletons. Sequenced input: PBMCs. V usage is TRBV6-1 and J usage is TRBJ2-3; possibly TRBD2 for D (6 bases). The sequence was obtained from a woman under 30 in good health and CMV-seropositive. The CDR3 protein is CASSAQPGLYTDTQYF. CDR3 bases: TGTGCCAGCAGTGCACAACCGGGACTCTACACAGATACGCAGTATTTT.